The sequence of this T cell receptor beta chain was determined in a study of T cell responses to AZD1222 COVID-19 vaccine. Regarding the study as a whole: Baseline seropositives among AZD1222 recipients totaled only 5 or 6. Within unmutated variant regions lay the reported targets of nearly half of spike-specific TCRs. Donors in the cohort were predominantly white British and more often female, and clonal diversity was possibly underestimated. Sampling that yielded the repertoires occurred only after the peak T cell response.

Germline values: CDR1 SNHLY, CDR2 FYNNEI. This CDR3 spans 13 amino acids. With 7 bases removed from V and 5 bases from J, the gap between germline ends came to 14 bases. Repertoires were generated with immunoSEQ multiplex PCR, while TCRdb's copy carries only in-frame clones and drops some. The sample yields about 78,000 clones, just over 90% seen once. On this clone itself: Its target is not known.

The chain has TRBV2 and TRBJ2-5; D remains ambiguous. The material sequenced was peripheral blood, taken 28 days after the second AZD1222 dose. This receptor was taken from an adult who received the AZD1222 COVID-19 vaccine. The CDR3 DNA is TGTGCCAGCAAGGGCAGACCAGCGGAGACCCAGTACTTC. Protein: CASKGRPAETQYF.